This T cell receptor (beta chain) was recorded in a study of identical twins. Every donor was a healthy Caucasian. Study-wide results and limits: The more abundant beta clonotypes in cord blood had fewer insertions, and memory repertoires did not show this.

With respect to this clonotype: Its antigen is undetermined.

TCRdb re-analysed the 5' RACE reads in MiXCR, keeping a single row per CDR3 protein. Here the sample spans about 700,000 distinct CDR3 sequences, 8.6% being singletons. With 5 bases removed from V and 4 bases from J, the gap between germline ends came to 15 bases. The CDR3 is made up of 15 amino acids. These data also formed part of another study, on yellow fever vaccine responses in identical twins.

V gene TRBV12-3 or TRBV12-4 combines with J gene TRBJ1-5; tentatively, D is TRBD1 (5 bases). This TCR was recovered from a woman in her late teens or twenties in good health. Material: PBMCs. The CDR3 DNA reads as TGTGCCAGCAGTCCCGGGACTACTGGTAATCAGCCCCAGCATTTT. This translates into CASSPGTTGNQPQHF.